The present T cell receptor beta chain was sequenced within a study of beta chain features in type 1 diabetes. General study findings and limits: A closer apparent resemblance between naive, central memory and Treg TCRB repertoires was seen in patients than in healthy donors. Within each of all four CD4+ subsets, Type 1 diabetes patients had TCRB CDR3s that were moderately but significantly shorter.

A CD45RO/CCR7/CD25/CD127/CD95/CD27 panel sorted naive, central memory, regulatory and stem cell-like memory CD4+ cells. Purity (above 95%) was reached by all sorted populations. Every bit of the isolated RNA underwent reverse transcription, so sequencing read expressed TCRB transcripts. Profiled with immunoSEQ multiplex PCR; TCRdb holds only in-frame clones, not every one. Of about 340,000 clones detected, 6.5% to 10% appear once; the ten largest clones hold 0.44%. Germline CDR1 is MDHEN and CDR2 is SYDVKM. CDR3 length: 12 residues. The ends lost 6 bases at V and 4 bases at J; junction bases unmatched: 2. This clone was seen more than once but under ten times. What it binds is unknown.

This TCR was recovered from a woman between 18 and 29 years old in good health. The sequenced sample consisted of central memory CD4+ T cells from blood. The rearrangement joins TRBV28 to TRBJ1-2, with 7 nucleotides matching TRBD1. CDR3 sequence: CASRRQGYGYTF. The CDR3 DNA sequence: TGTGCCAGCAGACGACAGGGCTATGGCTACACCTTC.